One T cell receptor (beta chain) is described in this entry. The source of the sample is a study of blood T cell repertoires in COVID-19. The germline V and J ends were trimmed by 0 bases and 2 bases, with 6 bases remaining between them. The CDR3 has 14 amino acids. Germline loops: CDR1 LNHNV, CDR2 YYDKDF (reference sequence). Per the original methods: Nucleated cell counts were estimated from reference gene primer amplification. Assay used: immunoSEQ multiplex PCR; TCRdb lists only in-frame clones, some missing. V, J and clone size are those of that table, while D and trimming were read from the DNA. The sample yields 10,000 or so clones, roughly nine tenths seen once.

The rearrangement links TRBV15 to TRBJ2-3; unclear D gene. Sequenced material: peripheral blood. This TCR was recovered from a human donor in a cohort sampled during active COVID-19. The CDR3 region has the DNA TGTGCCACCAGCAGAGATGTCCTCACAGATACGCAGTATTTT. It yields the protein CATSRDVLTDTQYF.